This T cell receptor (beta chain) was recorded in a study of blood T cell repertoires in COVID-19. This clone has only one observation. Using immunoSEQ multiplex PCR, the repertoire was profiled, and TCRdb retains in-frame clones only, with some absent. The data contain about 200,000 clones, roughly 90% of them singletons. CDR3 length: 14 residues. The V end was cut by 3 bases, the J end by 6 bases, with 14 bases between. Germline V gene lookup returns CDR1 MRHNA and CDR2 SNTAGT. Two negative PCRs, clearance, or symptom resolution were required of recovered Cohort 3 donors. This clonotype was sampled from a woman in her late teens or twenties who had recovered from COVID-19. The source material was PBMCs or T cells enriched from blood (not recorded which). The chain combines TRBV6-4 with TRBJ1-2, with D possibly being TRBD1 (5 bases). CDR3 amino acids: CASSEGEESHGYTF. CDR3 sequence (DNA): TGTGCCAGCAGTGAAGGGGAGGAGAGCCATGGCTACACCTTC.